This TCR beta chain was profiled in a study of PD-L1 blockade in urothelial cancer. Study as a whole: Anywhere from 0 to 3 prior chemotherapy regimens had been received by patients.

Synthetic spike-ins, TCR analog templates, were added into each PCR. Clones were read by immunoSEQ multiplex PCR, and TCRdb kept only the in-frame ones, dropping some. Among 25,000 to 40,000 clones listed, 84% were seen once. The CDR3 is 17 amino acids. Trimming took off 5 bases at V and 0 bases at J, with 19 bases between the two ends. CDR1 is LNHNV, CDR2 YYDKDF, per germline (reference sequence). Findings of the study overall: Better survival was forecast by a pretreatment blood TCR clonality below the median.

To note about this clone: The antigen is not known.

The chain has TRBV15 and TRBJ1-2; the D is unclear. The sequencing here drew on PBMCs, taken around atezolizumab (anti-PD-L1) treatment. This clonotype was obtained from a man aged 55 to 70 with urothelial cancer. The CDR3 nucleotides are TGTGCCACCAGCGAAAAACCAAGACTGATATCTAACTATGGCTACACCTTC. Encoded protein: CATSEKPRLISNYGYTF.